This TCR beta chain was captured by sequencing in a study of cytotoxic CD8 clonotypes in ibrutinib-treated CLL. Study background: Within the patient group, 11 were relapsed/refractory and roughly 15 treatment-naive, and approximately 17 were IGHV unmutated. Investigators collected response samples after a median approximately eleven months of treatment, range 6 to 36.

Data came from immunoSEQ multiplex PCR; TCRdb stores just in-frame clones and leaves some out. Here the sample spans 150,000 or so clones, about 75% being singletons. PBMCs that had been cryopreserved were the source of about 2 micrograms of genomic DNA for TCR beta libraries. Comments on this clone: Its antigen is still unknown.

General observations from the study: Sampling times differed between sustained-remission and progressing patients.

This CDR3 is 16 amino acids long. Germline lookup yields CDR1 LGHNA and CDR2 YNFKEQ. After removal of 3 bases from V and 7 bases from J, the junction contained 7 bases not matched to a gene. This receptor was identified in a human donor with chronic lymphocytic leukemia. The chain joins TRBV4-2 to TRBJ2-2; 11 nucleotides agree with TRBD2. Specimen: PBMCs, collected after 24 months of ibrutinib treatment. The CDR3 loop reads CASSHPRTSGYGELFF. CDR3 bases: TGTGCCAGCAGCCACCCCAGGACTAGCGGGTACGGGGAGCTGTTTTTT.